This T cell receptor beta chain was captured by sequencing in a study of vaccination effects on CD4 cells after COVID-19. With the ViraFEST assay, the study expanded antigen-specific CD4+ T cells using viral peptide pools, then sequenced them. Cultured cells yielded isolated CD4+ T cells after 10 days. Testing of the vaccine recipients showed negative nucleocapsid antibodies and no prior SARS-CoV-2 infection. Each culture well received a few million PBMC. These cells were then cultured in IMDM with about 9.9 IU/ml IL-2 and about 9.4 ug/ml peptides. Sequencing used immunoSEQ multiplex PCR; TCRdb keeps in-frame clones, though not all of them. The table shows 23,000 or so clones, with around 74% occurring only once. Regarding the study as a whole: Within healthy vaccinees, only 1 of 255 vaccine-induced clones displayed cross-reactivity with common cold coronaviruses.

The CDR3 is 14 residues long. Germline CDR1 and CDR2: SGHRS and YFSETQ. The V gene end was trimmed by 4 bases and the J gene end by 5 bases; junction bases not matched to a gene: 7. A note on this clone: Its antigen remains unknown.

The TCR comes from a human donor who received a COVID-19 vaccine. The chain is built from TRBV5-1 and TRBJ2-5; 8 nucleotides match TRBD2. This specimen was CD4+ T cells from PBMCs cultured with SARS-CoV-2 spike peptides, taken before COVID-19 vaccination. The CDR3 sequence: CASSGGTSRETQYF. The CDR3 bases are TGCGCCAGCAGCGGGGGGACTAGTAGGGAGACCCAGTACTTC. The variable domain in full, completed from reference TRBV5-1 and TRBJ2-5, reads KAGVTQTPRYLIKTRGQQVTLSCSPISGHRSVSWYQQTPGQGLQFLFEYFSETQRNKGNFPGRFSGRQFSNSRSEMNVSTLELGDSALYLCASSGGTSRETQYFGPGTRLLVL.